This is a list of T cell receptor beta chains from one sample in a study of cytomegalovirus exposure and HLA in healthy donors. Only in-frame clones appear in the TCRdb table, and some are missing; sequencing was by immunoSEQ multiplex PCR. The sample shows 95,000 to 150,000 clones, less than 20% of them seen only once. What was sequenced was PBMCs. Every receptor here comes from a woman aged 18-29 years in good health and CMV-seronegative. Each CDR3 is given without its conserved first and last residue. The D gene is left open where the match is weak.

D gene: NA
V gene: TRBV19
CDR3 protein: ASSINAADTQY

D gene: NA
V gene: TRBV28
CDR3 protein: ASSPVGATNEKLF

D gene: TRBD2
V gene: TRBV6-4
CDR3 protein: ASSAGSGGHTDTQY

D gene: NA
V gene: TRBV7-2
CDR3 protein: ASSRPDTNTGELF

D gene: TRBD1
V gene: TRBV7-9
CDR3 protein: ASSPSAGQGITGELF

D gene: TRBD2
V gene: TRBV7-6
CDR3 protein: ASSPGAAGARSYEQY

D gene: TRBD1
V gene: TRBV30
CDR3 protein: AWSLGQGAFYEQY

D gene: NA
V gene: TRBV30
CDR3 protein: AWSQGTGGANVLT

D gene: NA
V gene: TRBV19
CDR3 protein: ASTGWDLNYGYT

D gene: NA
V gene: TRBV14
CDR3 protein: ASSLLANYGYT

D gene: TRBD1
V gene: TRBV27
CDR3 protein: ASTPGGVHEQY

D gene: TRBD1
V gene: TRBV5-1
CDR3 protein: ASSLGQGSEAF

D gene: TRBD1
V gene: TRBV30
CDR3 protein: AWRNDRGYNEQF

D gene: NA
V gene: TRBV28
CDR3 protein: ASSLSGATDTQY

D gene: NA
V gene: TRBV7-8
CDR3 protein: ASSENREGYGYT

D gene: NA
V gene: TRBV5-3
CDR3 protein: ARSLATRGETQY

D gene: NA
V gene: TRBV7-8
CDR3 protein: ASSLDAVNTGELF

D gene: TRBD1
V gene: TRBV5-1
CDR3 protein: ASSLASGTGVGYT

D gene: TRBD1
V gene: TRBV7-2
CDR3 protein: ASSPSTGQGAGGYT

D gene: NA
V gene: TRBV5-1
CDR3 protein: ASSLRAGDNSPLH

D gene: TRBD1
V gene: TRBV28
CDR3 protein: ASSRGQSPYGYT

D gene: TRBD1
V gene: TRBV6-1
CDR3 protein: ASSDETGWFYGYT

D gene: NA
V gene: TRBV6-5
CDR3 protein: ASSPTGSVNEKLF

D gene: NA
V gene: TRBV10-3
CDR3 protein: AISPRGGNEVNGYT

D gene: NA
V gene: TRBV11-2
CDR3 protein: ASSHYRRHLNTEAF

D gene: TRBD1
V gene: TRBV6-1
CDR3 protein: ASSAKTGSDQPQH

D gene: NA
V gene: TRBV20-1
CDR3 protein: SAMFTDTQY